This T cell receptor beta chain was recorded in a study of blood T cell repertoires in COVID-19. Study details: Researchers got acute and convalescent COVID-19 samples from the United States, Italy and Spain.

Per the study methods: Counts of nucleated cells, estimated from reference gene primer amplification, were obtained. This table comes from immunoSEQ multiplex PCR, and its TCRdb copy is limited to in-frame clones, with some not included. V and J calls and clone size come straight from that table; D and trimming were deduced from the DNA. The sample includes tens of thousands of clones, approximately 80% of them seen just once. The sample holds many counts of this clone. Followed over time, Seattle patients had been enrolled while infection was active. This receptor was taken from a man in his sixties with COVID-19, enrolled during active disease. Material: peripheral blood.

DNA of the CDR3: TGTGCCAGCAGTGAAATAGAGAATCAGCCCCAGCATTTT. Residues: CASSEIENQPQHF. The gene calls are TRBV2 and TRBJ1-5; D ambiguous. Per the germline V gene, CDR1 is SNHLY and CDR2 is FYNNEI. The ends were cut back, 2 bases at V and 4 bases at J, with 6 bases in the middle. The CDR3 sequence is 13 residues long.